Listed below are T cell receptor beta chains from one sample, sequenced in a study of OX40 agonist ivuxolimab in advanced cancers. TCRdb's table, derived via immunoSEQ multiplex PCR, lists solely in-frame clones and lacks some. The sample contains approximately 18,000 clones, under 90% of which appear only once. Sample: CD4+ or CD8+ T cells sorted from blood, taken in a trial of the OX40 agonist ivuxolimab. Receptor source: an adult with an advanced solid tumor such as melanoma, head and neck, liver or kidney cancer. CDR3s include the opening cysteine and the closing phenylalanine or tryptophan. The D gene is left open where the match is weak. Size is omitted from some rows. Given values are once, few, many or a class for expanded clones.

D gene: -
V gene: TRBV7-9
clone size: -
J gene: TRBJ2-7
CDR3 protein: CASSSLGTTYEQYF
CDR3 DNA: TGTGCCAGCAGCTCATTAGGGACGACCTACGAGCAGTACTTC

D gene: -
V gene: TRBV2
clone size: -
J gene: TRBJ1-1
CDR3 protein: CASSPGNTEAFF
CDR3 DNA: TGTGCCAGCAGTCCGGGGAACACTGAAGCTTTCTTT

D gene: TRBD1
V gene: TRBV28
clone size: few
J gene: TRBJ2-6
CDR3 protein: CASSLGTGNSGANVLTF
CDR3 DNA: TGTGCCAGCAGTTTAGGGACAGGGAACTCTGGGGCCAACGTCCTGACTTTC

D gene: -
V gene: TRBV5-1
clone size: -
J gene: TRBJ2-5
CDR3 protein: CASSLEGRLQETQYF
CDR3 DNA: TGCGCCAGCAGCTTGGAAGGCAGGCTCCAAGAGACCCAGTACTTC

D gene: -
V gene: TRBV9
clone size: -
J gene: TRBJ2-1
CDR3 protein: CASSRRGWHEQFF
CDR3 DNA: TGTGCCAGCAGTAGGAGGGGATGGCATGAGCAGTTCTTC

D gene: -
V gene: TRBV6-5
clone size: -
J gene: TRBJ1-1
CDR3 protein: CAISGEGRGSEAFF
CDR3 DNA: TGTGCCATCAGTGGAGAAGGTCGGGGCTCTGAAGCTTTCTTT

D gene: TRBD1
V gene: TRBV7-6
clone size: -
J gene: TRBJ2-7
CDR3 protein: CASSLGQGHSYEQYF
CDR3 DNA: TGTGCCAGCAGCTTAGGACAGGGACACTCCTACGAGCAGTACTTC

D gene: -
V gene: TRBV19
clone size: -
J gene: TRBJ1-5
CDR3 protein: CASSIEVGSNSNQPQHF
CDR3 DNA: TGTGCCAGTAGTATTGAGGTTGGTAGCAATAGCAATCAGCCCCAGCATTTT

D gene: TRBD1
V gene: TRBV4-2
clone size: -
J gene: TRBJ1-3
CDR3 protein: CASSQDHSGGRGNTIYF
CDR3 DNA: TGTGCCAGCAGCCAAGATCATTCAGGGGGCAGGGGAAACACCATATATTTT

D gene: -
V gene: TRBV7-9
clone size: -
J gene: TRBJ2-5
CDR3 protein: CASSLLTARQETQYF
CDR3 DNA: TGTGCCAGCAGCTTGTTGACAGCGCGCCAAGAGACCCAGTACTTC

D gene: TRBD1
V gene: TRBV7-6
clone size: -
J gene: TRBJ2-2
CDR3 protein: CASSFPGQGVYGELFF
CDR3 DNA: TGTGCCAGCAGCTTTCCGGGACAGGGGGTATATGGGGAGCTGTTTTTT

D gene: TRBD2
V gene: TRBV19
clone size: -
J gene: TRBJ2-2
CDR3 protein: CASSNSGKNTGELFF
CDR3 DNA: TGTGCCAGTAGCAATAGCGGGAAGAACACCGGGGAGCTGTTTTTT